This T cell receptor (beta chain) was sequenced in a study of regulatory T cells in long-lasting Graves disease. The germline CDR1 and CDR2 sequences are DFQATT and SNEGSKA (reference sequence). This CDR3 is built from 14 residues. V was shortened by 1 base and J by 3 bases, with 11 bases between the two germline ends. Time point given: newly diagnosed GD, antithyroid drugs for less than 3 months. Construction of the TCR library relied on RNA isolated from PBMCs. Study results and limitations: Study of thyroid tissue was not done, with only peripheral blood studied.

This clonotype occurred a few times. Its target is unknown. Sequencing libraries for TCR beta were prepared with iRepertoire HTBI primers and Arm-PCR of CDR3 regions. A single record per CDR3 protein comes from TCRdb applying MiXCR to the multiplex PCR reads. Among about 620,000 distinct CDR3 sequences, 16% were seen once, and the ten largest hold 18%. These same data were also listed under a study on T cells in Graves' hyperthyroidism and ophthalmopathy. In that study: Hyperthyroidism, newly diagnosed and lasting under 2 months, affected patients aged 18 to 65.

V usage is TRBV20-1 and J usage is TRBJ2-3, with D uncertain. The sequences come from peripheral blood mononuclear cells (PBMCs), collected at new diagnosis, from a patient treated with antithyroid drugs. This sequence originates from a woman aged 25 to 39 with Graves disease. This CDR3 reads CSARVWDRTDTQYF. The CDR3 coding sequence is TGCAGTGCTAGAGTGTGGGATCGGACAGATACGCAGTATTTT.